This T cell receptor beta chain comes out of a study of response to subunit inactivated influenza vaccine (dated by TCRdb to the late 2010s). The study in broad terms: Deep quantitative T cell receptor repertoire profiling was used in the study to track responses to a trivalent subunit inactivated influenza vaccine.

What the authors observed across the whole study: The authors proposed that each seasonal influenza vaccination may bring in only a limited number of new T cells.

Libraries were built with RT-PCR. These reads were obtained on an Illumina HiSeq 2500. TCRdb ran its own pipeline on the public reads, namely fastp trimming at Q25 and MiXCR clone calling, and kept in-frame beta chains. Each CDR3 protein gets just one entry, which takes the most common genes and DNA from the rows behind it. This sample holds about half a million distinct CDR3 sequences; about 25% were observed only once. 1.5% to 2% of the sample is taken by the ten largest. Per the germline V gene, MDHEN is the CDR1 and SYDVKM is the CDR2. Trimming costs V 2 bases and J 0 bases, and their ends lie 5 bases apart. The CDR3, from cysteine to phenylalanine, totals 14 residues. Of the read, only the CDR3 DNA is kept; its 42 bases are in frame from base 1. This clonotype was counted at least ten times. Which antigen it targets is not known. No quality values exist for individual bases; no much larger clone is one base distant.

The sequencing here drew on CD4+ T cells sorted from PBMCs, taken less than 6 days after vaccination. The source is a man over 45 who received an inactivated influenza vaccine. Donor details come from another sample of the same person, matched by shared clones. The rearranged segments are TRBV28 and TRBJ2-1; too little of a D gene remains to name it. The CDR3 corresponds to CASSLRSSYNEQFF. Read as DNA, the sequence is TGTGCCAGCAGTTTAAGAAGCTCCTACAATGAGCAGTTCTTC.